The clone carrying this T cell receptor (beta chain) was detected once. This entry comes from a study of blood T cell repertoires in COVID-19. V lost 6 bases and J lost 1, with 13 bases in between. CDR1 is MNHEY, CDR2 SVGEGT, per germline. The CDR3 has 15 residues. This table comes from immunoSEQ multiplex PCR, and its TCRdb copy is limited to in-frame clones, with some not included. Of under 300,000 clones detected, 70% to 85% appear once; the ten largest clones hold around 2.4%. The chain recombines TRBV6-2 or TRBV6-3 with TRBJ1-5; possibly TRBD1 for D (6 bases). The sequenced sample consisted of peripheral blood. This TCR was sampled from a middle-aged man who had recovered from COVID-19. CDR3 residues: CASRYRGASNQPQHF. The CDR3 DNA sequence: TGTGCCAGCAGATACCGGGGGGCGAGCAATCAGCCCCAGCATTTT.